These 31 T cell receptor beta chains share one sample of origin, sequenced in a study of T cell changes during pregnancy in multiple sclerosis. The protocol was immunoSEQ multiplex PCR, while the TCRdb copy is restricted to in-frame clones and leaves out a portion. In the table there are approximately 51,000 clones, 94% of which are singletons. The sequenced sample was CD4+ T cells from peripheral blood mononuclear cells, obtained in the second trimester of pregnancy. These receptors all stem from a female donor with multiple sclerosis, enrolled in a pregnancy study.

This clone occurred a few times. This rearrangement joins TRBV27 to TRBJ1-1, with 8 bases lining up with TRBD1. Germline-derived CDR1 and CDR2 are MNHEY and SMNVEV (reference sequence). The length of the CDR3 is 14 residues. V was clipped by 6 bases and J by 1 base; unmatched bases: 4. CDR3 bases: TGTGCCAGCAGACACAGGGGGGGGAACACTGAAGCTTTCTTT. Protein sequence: CASRHRGGNTEAFF.

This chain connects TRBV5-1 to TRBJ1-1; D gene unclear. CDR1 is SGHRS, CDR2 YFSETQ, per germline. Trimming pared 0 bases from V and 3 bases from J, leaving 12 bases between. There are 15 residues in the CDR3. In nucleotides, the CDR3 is TGCGCCAGCAGCTTGGCCGCGGGGTGGGACACTGAAGCTTTCTTT. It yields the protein CASSLAAGWDTEAFF.

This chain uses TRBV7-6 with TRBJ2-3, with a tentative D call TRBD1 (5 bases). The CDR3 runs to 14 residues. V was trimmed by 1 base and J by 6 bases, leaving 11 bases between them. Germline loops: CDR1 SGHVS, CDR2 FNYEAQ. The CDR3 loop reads CASSLDGAGDTQYF. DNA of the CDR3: TGTGCCAGCAGCTTAGATGGGGCAGGGGATACGCAGTATTTT.

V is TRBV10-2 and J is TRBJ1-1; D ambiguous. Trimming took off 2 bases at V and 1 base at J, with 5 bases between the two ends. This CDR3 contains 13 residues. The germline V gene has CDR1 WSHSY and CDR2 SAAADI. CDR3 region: CASSESTNTEAFF. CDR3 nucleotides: TGCGCCAGCAGTGAGAGCACGAACACTGAAGCTTTCTTT.

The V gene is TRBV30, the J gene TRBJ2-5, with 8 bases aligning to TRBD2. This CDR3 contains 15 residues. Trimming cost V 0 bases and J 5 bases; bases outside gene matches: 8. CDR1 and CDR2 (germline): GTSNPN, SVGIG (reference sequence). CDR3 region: CAWSVGRGVSETQYF. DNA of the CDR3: TGTGCCTGGAGTGTAGGGCGGGGGGTGAGTGAGACCCAGTACTTC.

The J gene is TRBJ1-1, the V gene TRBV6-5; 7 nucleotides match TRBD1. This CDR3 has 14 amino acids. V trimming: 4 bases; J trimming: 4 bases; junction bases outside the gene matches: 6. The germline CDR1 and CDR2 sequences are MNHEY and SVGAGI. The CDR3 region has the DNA TGTGCCAGCAGTTCCACCCCAGGGGGCACTGAAGCTTTCTTT. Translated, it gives CASSSTPGGTEAFF.

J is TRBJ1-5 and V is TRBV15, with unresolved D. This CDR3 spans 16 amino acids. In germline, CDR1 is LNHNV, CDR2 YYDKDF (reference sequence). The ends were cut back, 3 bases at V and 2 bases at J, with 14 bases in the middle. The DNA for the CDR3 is TGTGCCACCAGCAGGTCCTTCATGAGGGGCAATCAGCCCCAGCATTTT. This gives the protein CATSRSFMRGNQPQHF.

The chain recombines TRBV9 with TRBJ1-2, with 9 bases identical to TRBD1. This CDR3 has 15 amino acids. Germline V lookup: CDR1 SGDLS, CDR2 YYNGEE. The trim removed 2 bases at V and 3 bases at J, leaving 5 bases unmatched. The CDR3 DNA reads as TGTGCCAGCAGCGTCTCCGACAGGGGGTACTATGGCTACACCTTC. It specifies CASSVSDRGYYGYTF.

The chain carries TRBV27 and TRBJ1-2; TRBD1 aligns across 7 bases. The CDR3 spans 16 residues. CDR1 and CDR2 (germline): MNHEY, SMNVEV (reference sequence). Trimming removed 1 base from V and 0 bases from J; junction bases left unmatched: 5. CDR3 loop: CASSLYGQGANYGYTF. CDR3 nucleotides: TGTGCCAGCAGTTTATACGGGCAGGGGGCTAACTATGGCTACACCTTC.

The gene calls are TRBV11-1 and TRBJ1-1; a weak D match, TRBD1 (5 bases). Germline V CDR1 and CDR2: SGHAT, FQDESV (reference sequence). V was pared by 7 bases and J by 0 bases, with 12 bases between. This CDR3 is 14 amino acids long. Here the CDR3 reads CASTLDILNTEAFF. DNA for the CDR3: TGTGCCAGCACCTTGGACATCCTGAACACTGAAGCTTTCTTT.

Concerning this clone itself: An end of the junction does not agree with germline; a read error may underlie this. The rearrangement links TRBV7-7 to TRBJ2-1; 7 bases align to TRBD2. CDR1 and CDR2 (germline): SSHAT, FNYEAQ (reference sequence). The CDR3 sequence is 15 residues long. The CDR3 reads CASSPPGGTYNEQFF. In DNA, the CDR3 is TGTGCTAGCAGCCCCCCGGGGGGTACTTACAATGAGCAGTTCTTC.

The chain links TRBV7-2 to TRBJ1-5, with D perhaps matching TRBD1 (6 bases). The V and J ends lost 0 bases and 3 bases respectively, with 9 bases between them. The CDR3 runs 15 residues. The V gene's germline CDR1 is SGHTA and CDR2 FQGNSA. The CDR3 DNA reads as TGTGCCAGCAGCTTAGCCGGACAGCTCAATCAGCCCCAGCATTTT. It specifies CASSLAGQLNQPQHF. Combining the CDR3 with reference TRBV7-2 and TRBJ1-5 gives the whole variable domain GAGVSQSPSNKVTEKGKDVELRCDPISGHTALYWYRQSLGQGLEFLIYFQGNSAPDKSGLPSDRFSAERTGGSVSTLTIQRTQQEDSAVYLCASSLAGQLNQPQHFGDGTRLSIL.

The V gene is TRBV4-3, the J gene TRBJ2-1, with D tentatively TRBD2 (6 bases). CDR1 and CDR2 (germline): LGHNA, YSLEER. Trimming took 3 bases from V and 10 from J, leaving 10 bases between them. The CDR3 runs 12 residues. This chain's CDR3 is CASSHLAGEQFF. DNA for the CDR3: TGCGCCAGCAGCCACCTCGCGGGGGAGCAGTTCTTC.

The CDR3 nucleotides read TGTGCCAGCTTCCGGGTGGGTTATGAGCAGTTCTTC. Protein sequence: CASFRVGYEQFF. This rearrangement joins TRBV7-9 to TRBJ2-1; D ambiguous. Trimming removed 8 bases at V and 8 bases at J, with 13 bases between. Germline CDR1 SEHNR, CDR2 FQNEAQ (reference sequence). The CDR3 is made up of 12 amino acids.

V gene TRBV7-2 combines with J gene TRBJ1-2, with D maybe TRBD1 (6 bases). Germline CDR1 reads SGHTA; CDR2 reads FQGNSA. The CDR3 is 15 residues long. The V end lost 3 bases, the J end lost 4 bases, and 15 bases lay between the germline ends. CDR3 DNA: TGTGCCAGCAGCTTTATCCCGGACAGCTTCTATGGCTACACCTTC. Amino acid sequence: CASSFIPDSFYGYTF.

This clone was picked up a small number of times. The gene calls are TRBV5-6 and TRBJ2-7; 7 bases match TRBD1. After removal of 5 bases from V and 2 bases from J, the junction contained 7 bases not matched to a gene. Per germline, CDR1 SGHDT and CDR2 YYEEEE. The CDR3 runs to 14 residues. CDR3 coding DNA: TGTGCCAGCAGGGAGATGGGACAGACCTACGAGCAGTACTTC. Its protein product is CASREMGQTYEQYF.

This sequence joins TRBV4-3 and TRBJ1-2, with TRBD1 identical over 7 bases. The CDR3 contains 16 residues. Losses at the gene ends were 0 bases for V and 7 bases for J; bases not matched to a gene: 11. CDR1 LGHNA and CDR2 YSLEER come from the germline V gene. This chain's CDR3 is CASSQERWQGVGGYTF. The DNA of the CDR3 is TGCGCCAGCAGCCAAGAAAGGTGGCAGGGGGTGGGTGGCTACACCTTC.

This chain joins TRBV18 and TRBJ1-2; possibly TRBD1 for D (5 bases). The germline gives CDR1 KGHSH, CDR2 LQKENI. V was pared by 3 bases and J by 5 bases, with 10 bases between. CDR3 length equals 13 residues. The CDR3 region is CASSPGTGYGYTF. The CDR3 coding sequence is TGTGCCAGCTCACCGGGGACTGGGTATGGCTACACCTTC.

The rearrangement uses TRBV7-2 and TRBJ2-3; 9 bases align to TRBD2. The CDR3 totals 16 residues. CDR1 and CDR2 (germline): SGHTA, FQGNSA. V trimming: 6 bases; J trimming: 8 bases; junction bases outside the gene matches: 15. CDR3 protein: CASRNAGGPPWGTQYF. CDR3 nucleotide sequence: TGTGCCAGCAGGAACGCGGGGGGGCCTCCTTGGGGTACGCAGTATTTT.

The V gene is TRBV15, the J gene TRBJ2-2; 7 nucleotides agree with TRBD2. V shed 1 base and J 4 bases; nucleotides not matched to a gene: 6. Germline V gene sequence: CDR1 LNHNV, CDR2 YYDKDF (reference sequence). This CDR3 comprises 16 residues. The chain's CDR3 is CATSRGGRGVTGELFF. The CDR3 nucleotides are TGTGCCACCAGCAGAGGGGGCCGGGGGGTCACCGGGGAGCTGTTTTTT.

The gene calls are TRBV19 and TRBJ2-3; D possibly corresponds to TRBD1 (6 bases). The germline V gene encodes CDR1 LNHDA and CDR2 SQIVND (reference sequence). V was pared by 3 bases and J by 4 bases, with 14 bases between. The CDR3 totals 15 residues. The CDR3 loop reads CASSMGAFGADTQYF. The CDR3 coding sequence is TGTGCCAGTAGTATGGGGGCCTTCGGTGCAGATACGCAGTATTTT. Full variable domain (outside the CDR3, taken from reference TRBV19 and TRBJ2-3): DGGITQSPKYLFRKEGQNVTLSCEQNLNHDAMYWYRQDPGQGLRLIYYSQIVNDFQKGDIAEGYSVSREKKESFPLTVTSAQKNPTAFYLCASSMGAFGADTQYFGPGTRLTVL.

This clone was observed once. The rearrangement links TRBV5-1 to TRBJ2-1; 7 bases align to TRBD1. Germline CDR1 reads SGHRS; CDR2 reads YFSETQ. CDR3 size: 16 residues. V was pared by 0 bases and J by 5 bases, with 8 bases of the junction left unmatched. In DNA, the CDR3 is TGCGCCAGCAGCTTGGTCCGGGACAGCCTAAACAATGAGCAGTTCTTC. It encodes CASSLVRDSLNNEQFF.

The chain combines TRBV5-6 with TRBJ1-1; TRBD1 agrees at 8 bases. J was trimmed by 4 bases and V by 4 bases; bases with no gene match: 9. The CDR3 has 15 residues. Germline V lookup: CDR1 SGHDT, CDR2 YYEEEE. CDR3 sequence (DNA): TGTGCCAGCAGCGGAACCGGGACAGGAGTCACTGAAGCTTTCTTT. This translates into CASSGTGTGVTEAFF.

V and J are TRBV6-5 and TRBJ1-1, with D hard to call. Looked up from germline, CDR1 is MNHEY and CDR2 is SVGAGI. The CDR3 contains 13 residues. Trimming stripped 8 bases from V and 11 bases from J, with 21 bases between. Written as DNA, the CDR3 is TGTGCCAGCCGACCGTCAGGAATCGTGGGTGCTTTCTTT. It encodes CASRPSGIVGAFF.

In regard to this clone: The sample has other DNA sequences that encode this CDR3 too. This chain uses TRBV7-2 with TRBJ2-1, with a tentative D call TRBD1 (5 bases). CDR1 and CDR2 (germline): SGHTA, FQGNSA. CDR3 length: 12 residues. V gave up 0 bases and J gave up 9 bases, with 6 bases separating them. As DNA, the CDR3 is TGTGCCAGCAGCTTAGCAAGGGGTGAGCAGTTCTTC. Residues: CASSLARGEQFF.

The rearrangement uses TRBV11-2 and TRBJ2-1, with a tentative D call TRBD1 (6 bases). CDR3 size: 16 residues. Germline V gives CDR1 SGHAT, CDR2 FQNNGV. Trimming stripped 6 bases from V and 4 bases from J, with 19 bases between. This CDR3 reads CASRTGGYNYYNEQFF. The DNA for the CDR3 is TGTGCCAGCAGGACAGGAGGCTACAATTATTACAATGAGCAGTTCTTC. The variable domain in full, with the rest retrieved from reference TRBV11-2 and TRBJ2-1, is EAGVAQSPRYKIIEKRQSVAFWCNPISGHATLYWYQQILGQGPKLLIQFQNNGVVDDSQLPKDRFSAERLKGVDSTLKIQPAKLEDSAVYLCASRTGGYNYYNEQFFGPGTRLTVL.

The CDR3 coding sequence is TGCAGCGTTGAAAATCGTGGTAGCGGGGTTGCCGGGGAGCTGTTTTTT. This codes for CSVENRGSGVAGELFF. V and J are TRBV29-1 and TRBJ2-2, with TRBD2 matching over 8 bases. CDR1 and CDR2 from the germline V gene are SQVTM and ANQGSEA. V lost 2 bases, J lost 6 bases, and 11 bases stayed unmatched. The CDR3 runs 16 residues.

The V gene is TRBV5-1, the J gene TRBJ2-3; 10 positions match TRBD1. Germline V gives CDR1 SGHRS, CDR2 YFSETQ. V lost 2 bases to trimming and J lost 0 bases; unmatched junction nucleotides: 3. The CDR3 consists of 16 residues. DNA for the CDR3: TGCGCCAGCAGCTTACCGGGACAGGGGAGCACAGATACGCAGTATTTT. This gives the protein CASSLPGQGSTDTQYF.

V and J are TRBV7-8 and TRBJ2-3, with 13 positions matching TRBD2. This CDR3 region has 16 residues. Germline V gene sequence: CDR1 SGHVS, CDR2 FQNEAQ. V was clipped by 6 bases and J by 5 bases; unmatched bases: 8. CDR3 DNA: TGTGCCAGCAGAGCTTCACTAGCGGGGGGGCAAGATACGCAGTATTTT. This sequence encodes CASRASLAGGQDTQYF.

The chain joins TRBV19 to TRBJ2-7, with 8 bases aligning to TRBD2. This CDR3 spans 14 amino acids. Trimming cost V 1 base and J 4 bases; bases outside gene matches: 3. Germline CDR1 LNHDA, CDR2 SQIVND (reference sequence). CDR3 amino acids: CASSIAGGVYEQYF. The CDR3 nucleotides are TGTGCCAGTAGTATAGCGGGGGGGGTTTACGAGCAGTACTTC.

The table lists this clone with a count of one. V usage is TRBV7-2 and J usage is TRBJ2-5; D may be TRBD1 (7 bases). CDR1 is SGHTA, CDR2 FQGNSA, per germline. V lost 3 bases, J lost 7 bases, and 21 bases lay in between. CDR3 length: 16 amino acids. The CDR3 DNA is TGTGCCAGCAGCTTTGCCGGGACCAGGGGGGTCGGGACCCAGTACTTC. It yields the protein CASSFAGTRGVGTQYF. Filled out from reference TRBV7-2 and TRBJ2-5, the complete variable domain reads GAGVSQSPSNKVTEKGKDVELRCDPISGHTALYWYRQSLGQGLEFLIYFQGNSAPDKSGLPSDRFSAERTGGSVSTLTIQRTQQEDSAVYLCASSFAGTRGVGTQYFGPGTRLLVL.